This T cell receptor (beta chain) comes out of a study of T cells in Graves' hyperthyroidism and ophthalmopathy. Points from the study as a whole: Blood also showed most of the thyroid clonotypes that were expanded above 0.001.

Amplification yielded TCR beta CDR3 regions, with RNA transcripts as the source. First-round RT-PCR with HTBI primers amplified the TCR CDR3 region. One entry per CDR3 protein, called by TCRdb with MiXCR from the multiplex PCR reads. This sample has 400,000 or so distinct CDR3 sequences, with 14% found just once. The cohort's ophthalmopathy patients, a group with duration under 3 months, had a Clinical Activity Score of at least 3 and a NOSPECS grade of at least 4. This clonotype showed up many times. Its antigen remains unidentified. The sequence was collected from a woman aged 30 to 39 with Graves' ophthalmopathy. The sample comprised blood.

The CDR3 loop is CASKVRGLSDTQYF. For the CDR3, the DNA is TGTGCCAGCAAGGTGCGGGGTCTATCAGATACGCAGTATTTT. This chain connects TRBV2 to TRBJ2-3; tentatively, D is TRBD2 (6 bases). V gave up 7 bases and J gave up 4 bases, with 15 bases separating them. Germline loops: CDR1 SNHLY, CDR2 FYNNEI. The CDR3 totals 14 residues.